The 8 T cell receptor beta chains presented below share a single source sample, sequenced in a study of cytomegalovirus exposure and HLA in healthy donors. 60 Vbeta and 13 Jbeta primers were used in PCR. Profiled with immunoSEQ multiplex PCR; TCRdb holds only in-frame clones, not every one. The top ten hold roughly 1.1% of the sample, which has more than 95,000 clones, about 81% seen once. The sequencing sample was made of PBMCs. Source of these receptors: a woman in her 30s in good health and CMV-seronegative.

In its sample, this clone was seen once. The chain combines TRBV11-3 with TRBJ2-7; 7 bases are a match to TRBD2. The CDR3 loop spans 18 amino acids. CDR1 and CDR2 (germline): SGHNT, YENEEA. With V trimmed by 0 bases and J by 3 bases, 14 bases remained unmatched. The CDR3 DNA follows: TGTGCCAGCAGCTTAGATCAAGGTGGGACTATGGCCGTCTACGAGCAGTACTTC. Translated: CASSLDQGGTMAVYEQYF. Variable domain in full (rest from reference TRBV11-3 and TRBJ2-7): EAGVVQSPRYKIIEKKQPVAFWCNPISGHNTLYWYLQNLGQGPELLIRYENEEAVDDSQLPKDRFSAERLKGVDSTLKIQPAELGDSAVYLCASSLDQGGTMAVYEQYFGPGTRLTVT.

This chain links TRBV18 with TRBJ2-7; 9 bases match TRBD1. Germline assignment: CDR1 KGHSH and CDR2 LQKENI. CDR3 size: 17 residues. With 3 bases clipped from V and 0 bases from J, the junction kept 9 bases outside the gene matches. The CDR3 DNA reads TGTGCCAGCTCACCCTCACAGGGGGCTCCTAGCTCCTACGAGCAGTACTTC. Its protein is CASSPSQGAPSSYEQYF.

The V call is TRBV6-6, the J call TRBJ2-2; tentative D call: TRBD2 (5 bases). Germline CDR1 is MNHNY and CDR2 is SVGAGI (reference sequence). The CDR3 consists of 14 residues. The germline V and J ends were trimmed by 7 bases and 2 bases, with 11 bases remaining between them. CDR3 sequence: CASTWTGNTGELFF. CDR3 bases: TGTGCCAGCACGTGGACGGGAAACACCGGGGAGCTGTTTTTT.

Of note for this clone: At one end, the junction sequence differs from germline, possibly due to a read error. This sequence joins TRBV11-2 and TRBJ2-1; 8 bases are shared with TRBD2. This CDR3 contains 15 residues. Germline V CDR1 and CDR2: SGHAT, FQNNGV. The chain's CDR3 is CAGSFDGGAYNEQFF. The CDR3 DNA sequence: TGTGCCGGCAGCTTTGACGGGGGGGCCTACAATGAGCAGTTCTTC.

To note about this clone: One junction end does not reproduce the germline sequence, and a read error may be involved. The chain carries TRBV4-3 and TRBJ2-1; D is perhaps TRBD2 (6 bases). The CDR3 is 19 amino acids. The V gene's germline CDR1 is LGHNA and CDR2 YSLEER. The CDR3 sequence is CASSKERVLGTANVNEQFF. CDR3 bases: TGCGCCAGCAGCAAAGAGAGAGTCCTTGGGACTGCAAACGTCAATGAGCAGTTCTTC.

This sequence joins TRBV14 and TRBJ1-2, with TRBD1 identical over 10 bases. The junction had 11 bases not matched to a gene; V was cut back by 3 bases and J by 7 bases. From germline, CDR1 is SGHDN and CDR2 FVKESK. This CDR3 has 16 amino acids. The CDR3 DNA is TGTGCCAGCAGCCAGGGCACCGGGACAGGGGCTTTTGGCTACACCTTC. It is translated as CASSQGTGTGAFGYTF.

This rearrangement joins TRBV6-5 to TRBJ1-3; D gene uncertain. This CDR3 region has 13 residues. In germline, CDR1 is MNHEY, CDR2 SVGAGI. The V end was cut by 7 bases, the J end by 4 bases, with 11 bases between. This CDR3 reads CASIGSGGNTIYF. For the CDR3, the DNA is TGTGCCAGCATTGGGTCCGGGGGAAACACCATATATTTT.

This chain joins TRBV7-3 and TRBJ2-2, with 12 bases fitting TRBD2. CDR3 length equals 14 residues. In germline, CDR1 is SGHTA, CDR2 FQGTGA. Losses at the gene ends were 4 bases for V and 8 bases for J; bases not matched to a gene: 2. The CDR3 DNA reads TGTGCCAGCAGCTCCGGACTAGCGGGAGGGGAGCTGTTTTTT. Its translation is CASSSGLAGGELFF. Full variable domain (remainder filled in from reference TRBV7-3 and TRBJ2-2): GAGVSQTPSNKVTEKGKYVELRCDPISGHTALYWYRQSLGQGPEFLIYFQGTGAADDSGLPNDRFFAVRPEGSVSTLKIQRTERGDSAVYLCASSSGLAGGELFFGEGSRLTVL.